This is a list of T cell receptor beta chains from one sample in a study of identifying expanded T cells in peripheral blood. The table came from immunoSEQ multiplex PCR; TCRdb's copy has only in-frame clones and leaves some out. The profile shows about 110,000 clones, roughly 90% of them singletons. The sequenced sample consisted of blood. These receptors came from a person between 18 and 75 years old in good health. Each CDR3 is given with its conserved first and last residue. A D gene is named only where the DNA matches it firmly. Rows may omit the clone size; those that give it use once, few, many or a size class.

v_gene	d_gene	j_gene	abundance	CDR3nt	CDR3aa
TRBV18	NA	TRBJ1-1	NA	TGTGCCAGTTTCTACTACAGGGACACTGAAGCTTTCTTT	CASFYYRDTEAFF
TRBV29-1	NA	TRBJ1-2	NA	TGCAGCGTAGCGGGCGGGGGTTACTATGGCTACACCTTC	CSVAGGGYYGYTF
TRBV18	NA	TRBJ1-1	NA	TGTGCCAGCTCACCACCGAACCCGCGGGACACTGAAGCTTTCTTT	CASSPPNPRDTEAFF
TRBV7-9	TRBD1	TRBJ2-7	NA	TGTGCCACTCGACAGACAGGGCGTTCCTACGAGCAGTACTTC	CATRQTGRSYEQYF
TRBV4-3	NA	TRBJ1-6	NA	TGCGCCAGCAGCCAAGGAGCGTGGAAGAGCTCCTATAATTCACCCCTCCACTTT	CASSQGAWKSSYNSPLHF
TRBV6-1	NA	TRBJ1-5	NA	TGTGCCAGCAGTTTCACAGGTAGCAATCAGCCCCAGCATTTT	CASSFTGSNQPQHF
TRBV19	NA	TRBJ1-5	NA	TGTGCCAGTAGTCCTCCGGGACGCAATCAGCCCCAGCATTTT	CASSPPGRNQPQHF
TRBV2	TRBD2	TRBJ2-1	NA	TGTGCCATCCCCCTCGGGGGGGCGGCTTACAATGAGCAGTTCTTC	CAIPLGGAAYNEQFF
TRBV5-1	NA	TRBJ1-1	NA	TGCGCCAGCAGCACGGCAGGGGTGAACACTGAAGCTTTCTTT	CASSTAGVNTEAFF
TRBV6-5	NA	TRBJ2-7	NA	TGTGCCAGCACCAGAGCGGATTTCTACGAGCAGTACTTC	CASTRADFYEQYF
TRBV7-2	NA	TRBJ2-3	NA	TGTGCCAGCAGCTTAGTAGGCTCAGGTTCATACACAGATACGCAGTATTTT	CASSLVGSGSYTDTQYF
TRBV5-6	TRBD1	TRBJ1-4	NA	TGTGCCAGCAGCTTGATAGGGGGCGCAGGGGCTAATGAAAAACTGTTTTTT	CASSLIGGAGANEKLFF
TRBV6-5	TRBD1	TRBJ1-1	NA	TGTGCCAGCGGACAGGATTGGACTGAAGCTTTCTTT	CASGQDWTEAFF
TRBV13	TRBD2	TRBJ2-1	NA	TGTGCCAGCAGCTTACGGTTGTTTGCGCTAGCGGGGGGTAACAATGAGCAGTTCTTC	CASSLRLFALAGGNNEQFF
TRBV7-2	TRBD2	TRBJ2-2	once	TGTGCCAGCAGCTTATTAGCGGGGGGGGTCGCCGGGGAGCTGTTTTTT	CASSLLAGGVAGELFF
TRBV11-3	TRBD1	TRBJ2-1	NA	TGTGCCAGCAGCGTCACGGGTCCGGGACAGGGAAAAAATGAGCAGTTCTTC	CASSVTGPGQGKNEQFF
TRBV27	NA	TRBJ1-2	NA	TGTGCCAGCAGTTTGGCGGGGACCGTCAGGGGCTACACCTTC	CASSLAGTVRGYTF
TRBV11-3	NA	TRBJ2-7	few	TGTGCCAGCAGCGCAGAACAGGGTTCCGAGCAGTACTTC	CASSAEQGSEQYF
TRBV30	NA	TRBJ2-3	NA	TGTGCCTGGAGTGTTCACGGCACAGATACGCAGTATTTT	CAWSVHGTDTQYF
TRBV7-2	NA	TRBJ1-1	NA	TGTGCCAGCAGCCCCAGAGAATGGGCGAGCACTGAAGCTTTCTTT	CASSPREWASTEAFF
TRBV10-3	TRBD2	TRBJ2-3	NA	TGTGCCATCAGTGAGTCCCGCGGGGGGGCAGATACGCAGTATTTT	CAISESRGGADTQYF
TRBV11-2	NA	TRBJ2-2	NA	TGTGCCAGCAGCTTAAAGGGGGGGGCCGGGGAGCTGTTTTTT	CASSLKGGAGELFF